These 11 T cell receptor beta chains share one sample of origin, sequenced in a study of blood T cell repertoires in COVID-19. Repertoires were generated with immunoSEQ multiplex PCR, while TCRdb's copy carries only in-frame clones and drops some. Found here are about 58,000 clones, around 78% of them singletons; the top ten hold nearly 5%. The sample taken for sequencing was peripheral blood. The source is a human donor in a cohort sampled during active COVID-19.

The chain uses TRBV14 and TRBJ2-1; 7 bases match TRBD2. The CDR3 is 17 amino acids. V shed 0 bases and J 3 bases; nucleotides not matched to a gene: 8. The germline gives CDR1 SGHDN, CDR2 FVKESK. Here the CDR3 reads CASSQDWWASGYNEQFF. The DNA of the CDR3 is TGTGCCAGCAGCCAAGATTGGTGGGCTAGCGGCTACAATGAGCAGTTCTTC.

The CDR3 sequence is CASSLGLDEQYF. The CDR3 coding sequence is TGTGCCAGCAGCTTAGGTCTAGACGAGCAGTACTTC. The chain recombines TRBV11-2 with TRBJ2-7; the D is unclear. V was trimmed by 1 base and J by 5 bases, leaving 6 bases between them. Germline V lookup: CDR1 SGHAT, CDR2 FQNNGV. The CDR3 length is 12 residues.

V is TRBV18 and J is TRBJ1-5; possible D gene TRBD1, 5 bases. Per germline, CDR1 KGHSH and CDR2 LQKENI. Deletions cut 2 bases from V and 0 bases from J, with 11 bases between. The CDR3 extends over 16 amino acids. CDR3 DNA sequence: TGTGCCAGCTCACCAATTCAGGGAAGTAGCAATCAGCCCCAGCATTTT. It encodes CASSPIQGSSNQPQHF.

The chain has TRBV18 and TRBJ2-1, with D perhaps TRBD2 (6 bases). The CDR3 totals 15 residues. Between the trimmed V and J ends, which lost 3 bases and 4 bases, there was a span of 13 bases. The germline V gene has CDR1 KGHSH and CDR2 LQKENI. Here the CDR3 DNA reads TGTGCCAGCTCACCCCAGGACGGAGGGTACAATGAGCAGTTCTTC. It yields the protein CASSPQDGGYNEQFF.

As DNA, the CDR3 is TGTGCCAGCAGCTTGGCCGGTATATCCTACGAGCAGTACTTC. It translates to CASSLAGISYEQYF. This chain uses TRBV5-4 with TRBJ2-7; D unclear. The CDR3 contains 14 residues. Germline assignment: CDR1 SGHNT and CDR2 YYREEE (reference sequence). The V and J ends lost 0 bases and 1 base respectively, with 8 bases between them.

The chain has TRBV19 and TRBJ2-3, with 7 positions matching TRBD2. The trim removed 4 bases at V and 5 bases at J, leaving 3 bases unmatched. CDR3 size: 13 residues. Germline loops: CDR1 LNHDA, CDR2 SQIVND (reference sequence). DNA of the CDR3: TGTGCCAGTAGTAGGATAGCGGGAGATACGCAGTATTTT. Residues: CASSRIAGDTQYF.

CDR3 protein: CAWSKGQGLPEAFF. In DNA, the CDR3 is TGTGCCTGGAGTAAGGGTCAGGGTCTTCCTGAAGCTTTCTTT. The rearrangement joins TRBV30 to TRBJ1-1; weak D call: TRBD1 (5 bases). The CDR3 totals 14 residues. Per germline, CDR1 GTSNPN and CDR2 SVGIG (reference sequence). Trimming took off 2 bases at V and 6 bases at J, with 16 bases between the two ends.

CDR3 region: CASSSGVYEQYF. The DNA for the CDR3 is TGTGCCAGCAGTTCCGGGGTTTACGAGCAGTACTTC. The chain employs TRBV28 and TRBJ2-7; perhaps TRBD2 as D (5 bases). The germline V gene has CDR1 MDHEN and CDR2 SYDVKM. The CDR3 is made up of 12 amino acids. V dropped 4 bases and J dropped 4 bases, with 8 bases sitting between them.

The table lists this clone with a few counts. This chain uses TRBV30 with TRBJ1-1; possible D gene TRBD1, 5 bases. Trimming shortened V by 0 bases and J by 7 bases, and 9 bases separated the two germline ends. The CDR3 covers 12 residues. The germline V gene has CDR1 GTSNPN and CDR2 SVGIG (reference sequence). The CDR3 region is CAWSVGAYEAFF. The CDR3 DNA reads as TGTGCCTGGAGTGTAGGGGCATATGAAGCTTTCTTT.

This sequence joins TRBV10-3 and TRBJ2-7; a possible D gene is TRBD1 (5 bases). The V and J ends lost 6 bases and 10 bases respectively, with 13 bases between them. CDR3 length equals 11 residues. CDR1 is ENHRY and CDR2 is SYGVKD in the germline V gene. Here the CDR3 DNA reads TGTGCCATCAGGGGGCCCGAGGAACAGTACTTC. Amino acid sequence: CAIRGPEEQYF.

This chain links TRBV14 with TRBJ2-2; 8 bases align to TRBD1. From germline, CDR1 is SGHDN and CDR2 FVKESK. The CDR3 sequence is 20 residues long. Trimming cost V 0 bases and J 3 bases; bases outside gene matches: 15. This CDR3 reads CASSQDRDRTTGIYTGELFF. In DNA, the CDR3 is TGTGCCAGCAGCCAAGACCGGGACAGGACTACCGGGATCTACACCGGGGAGCTGTTTTTT.